This TCR beta chain was recovered during a study of T cell repertoires in cytomegalovirus infection. One entry per CDR3 protein, called by TCRdb with MiXCR from the reads. The sample shows 450,000 to 600,000 distinct CDR3 sequences, about 11% of them seen only once. Germline V lookup: CDR1 SGHAT, CDR2 FQNNGV. The CDR3 is 13 amino acids. The V end lost 4 bases, the J end lost 5 bases, and 9 bases lay between the germline ends. Ten or more counts support this clonotype. The material sequenced was PBMCs. The origin of this receptor is a human donor in good health (CMV status not recorded). Some clones in this sample may be carry-over from other donors' samples. The rearrangement joins TRBV11-2 to TRBJ2-1, with D possibly TRBD2 on 5 matching bases. The CDR3 loop is CASSSNGDNEQFF. CDR3 coding DNA: TGTGCCAGCAGCTCGAACGGGGACAATGAGCAGTTCTTC.